The 9 T cell receptor beta chains below all came from one sample that was sequenced in a study of blood T cell repertoires in COVID-19. Produced via immunoSEQ multiplex PCR; TCRdb's table is partial and in-frame only. The sample contains 360,000 or so clones, roughly 87% of which appear only once. The sample taken for sequencing was peripheral blood. All receptors come from a woman aged 55-69 years with COVID-19, enrolled during active disease.

The V and J genes are TRBV10-1 and TRBJ2-1; 7 nucleotides line up with TRBD2. In germline, CDR1 is WNHNN, CDR2 SYGVQD (reference sequence). The ends lost 5 bases at V and 9 bases at J; junction bases unmatched: 16. This CDR3 is 16 amino acids long. The CDR3 region has the DNA TGCGCCAGCAGTAACGAAAGCGGGGAGGTGTTTGGTGAGCAGTTCTTC. As protein: CASSNESGEVFGEQFF.

The chain employs TRBV5-1 and TRBJ1-2; TRBD1 aligns across 12 bases. V gave up 7 bases and J gave up 4 bases; unmatched junction bases: 14. CDR1 is SGHRS and CDR2 is YFSETQ in the germline V gene. This CDR3 has 17 residues. The CDR3 sequence: CASYEKGTGGTFYGYTF. In DNA, the CDR3 is TGCGCCAGCTATGAAAAGGGGACAGGGGGCACCTTCTATGGCTACACCTTC.

This clone showed up just once. The chain is built from TRBV18 and TRBJ1-6; the match to TRBD1 covers 8 bases. The CDR3 is made up of 15 amino acids. The J segment lost 8 bases and the V segment lost 2 bases, leaving 5 bases of the junction unmatched. Germline assignment: CDR1 KGHSH and CDR2 LQKENI. CDR3 region: CASSPIGQGYSPLHF. The CDR3 coding sequence is TGTGCCAGCTCACCAATCGGACAGGGTTATTCACCCCTCCACTTT.

The rearrangement joins TRBV30 to TRBJ1-2; 9 nucleotides match TRBD1. Looked up from germline, CDR1 is GTSNPN and CDR2 is SVGIG (reference sequence). This CDR3 comprises 13 residues. The junction had 7 bases not matched to a gene; V was cut back by 3 bases and J by 8 bases. CDR3: CAWSKTGGEGYTF. The CDR3 coding sequence is TGTGCCTGGAGCAAGACAGGGGGAGAAGGCTACACCTTC.

This chain uses TRBV14 with TRBJ1-5; possibly TRBD1 for D (6 bases). The CDR3 is 16 amino acids. Per germline, CDR1 SGHDN and CDR2 FVKESK. The germline V and J ends were trimmed by 4 bases and 4 bases, with 17 bases remaining between them. CDR3 sequence reads: CASSPLDGQTNQPQHF. DNA for the CDR3: TGTGCCAGCAGCCCTCTCGACGGACAGACAAATCAGCCCCAGCATTTT.

J is TRBJ1-1 and V is TRBV19; TRBD1 agrees at 11 bases. The CDR3 is 13 residues long. Germline V gives CDR1 LNHDA, CDR2 SQIVND (reference sequence). With 6 bases clipped from V and 4 bases from J, the junction kept 1 base outside the gene matches. CDR3 in amino acids: CASRGQGGTEAFF. The CDR3 DNA is TGTGCCAGTAGGGGACAGGGGGGCACTGAAGCTTTCTTT.

The chain is built from TRBV19 and TRBJ2-1; the D gene is possibly TRBD2 (7 bases). Germline V gives CDR1 LNHDA, CDR2 SQIVND (reference sequence). The V end lost 7 bases, the J end lost 0 bases, and 16 bases lay between the germline ends. The length of the CDR3 is 16 residues. CDR3 nucleotide sequence: TGTGCCAGTACCTCTTCGGGGGGCCTCTCCTACAATGAGCAGTTCTTC. It yields the protein CASTSSGGLSYNEQFF.

The chain recombines TRBV6-5 with TRBJ2-7; D unresolved. The germline gives CDR1 MNHEY, CDR2 SVGAGI. The CDR3 length is 14 residues. The V and J ends lost 6 bases and 4 bases respectively, with 16 bases between them. The CDR3 reads CASSGAIEVYEQYF. CDR3 DNA sequence: TGTGCCAGCAGCGGAGCCATTGAGGTTTACGAGCAGTACTTC.

The chain couples TRBV5-1 to TRBJ1-1, with 9 positions matching TRBD1. Trimming cost V 2 bases and J 9 bases; bases outside gene matches: 8. CDR3 length: 14 residues. Germline loops: CDR1 SGHRS, CDR2 YFSETQ. The CDR3: CASSLASGTGKAFF. DNA of the CDR3: TGCGCCAGCAGCTTAGCCTCCGGGACAGGGAAAGCTTTCTTT.